This T cell receptor (beta chain) appears in the sequencing data of a study of blood T cell repertoires in COVID-19. The CDR3 contains 16 residues. CDR1 is MGHRA and CDR2 is YSYEKL in the germline V gene. With 1 base clipped from V and 4 bases from J, the junction kept 6 bases outside the gene matches. The method was immunoSEQ multiplex PCR; TCRdb's version includes in-frame clones alone and lacks a portion of them. The table includes 250,000 to 400,000 clones, about 90% detected once. This receptor was obtained from a woman in her thirties with COVID-19, enrolled during active disease. The rearrangement joins TRBV4-1 to TRBJ1-4, with 7 positions matching TRBD1. Sample: peripheral blood. The DNA of the CDR3 is TGCGCCAGCAGCCAAGCGGGGACAGTTGTTAATGAAAAACTGTTTTTT. Translated: CASSQAGTVVNEKLFF.